The rows below give T cell receptor beta chains drawn from one sample of a study of blood T cell repertoires in COVID-19. Here immunoSEQ multiplex PCR was the method, and the copy in TCRdb shows in-frame clones only, minus some. Here the sample spans roughly 120,000 clones, roughly 90% being singletons. The sequenced material came from peripheral blood. Receptors originate from an older woman with COVID-19, enrolled during active disease. CDR3s include the opening cysteine and the closing phenylalanine or tryptophan. The D gene is left open where the match is weak. A clone size is listed for some rows: how often the clone was seen (once, few, many), or a class if it is expanded.

v_call: TRBV7-9; cdr3_length: 13; j_call: TRBJ1-1; d_call: NA; clone_size: NA; cdr3_nt: TGTGCCAGCAGCTTACGGGAGGGGACTGAAGCTTTCTTT; cdr3_aa: CASSLREGTEAFF
v_call: TRBV3-1/TRBV3-2; cdr3_length: 14; j_call: TRBJ1-4; d_call: NA; clone_size: NA; cdr3_nt: TGTGCCAGCAGCCAGGGAGGGGTGCGTGAAAAACTGTTTTTT; cdr3_aa: CASSQGGVREKLFF
v_call: TRBV7-3; cdr3_length: 15; j_call: TRBJ2-1; d_call: NA; clone_size: NA; cdr3_nt: TGTGCCAGCAGCTCGACAGCGGGCGTCCACAATGAGCAGTTCTTC; cdr3_aa: CASSSTAGVHNEQFF
v_call: TRBV5-1; cdr3_length: 15; j_call: TRBJ2-1; d_call: TRBD2; clone_size: NA; cdr3_nt: TGCGCCAGCAGCTTGGAAGTGGGACTACTCACGGAGCAGTTCTTC; cdr3_aa: CASSLEVGLLTEQFF
v_call: TRBV5-4; cdr3_length: 13; j_call: TRBJ1-1; d_call: NA; clone_size: once; cdr3_nt: TGTGCCAGCAGCTTACAGGGTAGTAGTGAAGCTTTCTTT; cdr3_aa: CASSLQGSSEAFF
v_call: TRBV5-1; cdr3_length: 11; j_call: TRBJ1-2; d_call: NA; clone_size: NA; cdr3_nt: TGCGCCAGCAGCTTGGAGGGGGGCTACACCTTC; cdr3_aa: CASSLEGGYTF
v_call: TRBV7-2; cdr3_length: 12; j_call: TRBJ1-2; d_call: NA; clone_size: NA; cdr3_nt: TGTGCCAGCAGCGCGACAGTACATGGCTACACCTTC; cdr3_aa: CASSATVHGYTF
v_call: TRBV6-5; cdr3_length: 15; j_call: TRBJ2-1; d_call: TRBD1; clone_size: NA; cdr3_nt: TGTGCCAGCAGTAACCGGGACAGGGGGCGGAATGAGCAGTTCTTC; cdr3_aa: CASSNRDRGRNEQFF
v_call: TRBV9; cdr3_length: 12; j_call: TRBJ2-1; d_call: NA; clone_size: NA; cdr3_nt: TGTGCCAGCAGCACATACAGGGACAAGCAGTTCTTC; cdr3_aa: CASSTYRDKQFF
v_call: TRBV29-1; cdr3_length: 16; j_call: TRBJ2-2; d_call: NA; clone_size: NA; cdr3_nt: TGCAGCGTTCTGGAGGAACGGGCCCTGGACACCGGGGAGCTGTTTTTT; cdr3_aa: CSVLEERALDTGELFF
v_call: TRBV23-1; cdr3_length: 17; j_call: TRBJ1-5; d_call: NA; clone_size: NA; cdr3_nt: TGCGCCAGCAGTCAAAAGCGATCGAGGGAGGAAAATCAGCCCCAGCATTTT; cdr3_aa: CASSQKRSREENQPQHF
v_call: TRBV14; cdr3_length: 16; j_call: TRBJ2-2; d_call: TRBD1; clone_size: NA; cdr3_nt: TGTGCCAGCAGCCCACCGGGACAGGGGAGCACCGGGGAGCTGTTTTTT; cdr3_aa: CASSPPGQGSTGELFF
v_call: TRBV5-1; cdr3_length: 14; j_call: TRBJ2-3; d_call: TRBD2; clone_size: NA; cdr3_nt: TGCGCCAGCAGCATGGAGACCGGGAGGGATACGCAGTATTTT; cdr3_aa: CASSMETGRDTQYF
v_call: TRBV7-8; cdr3_length: 17; j_call: TRBJ2-3; d_call: TRBD1; clone_size: once; cdr3_nt: TGTGCCAGCAGCTTAGCAACACCAGGGGGCGCGGGTAATACGCAGTATTTT; cdr3_aa: CASSLATPGGAGNTQYF
v_call: TRBV7-2; cdr3_length: 14; j_call: TRBJ1-5; d_call: TRBD1; clone_size: few; cdr3_nt: TGTGCCAGCAGCTGGACAGGTCTCAATCAGCCCCAGCATTTT; cdr3_aa: CASSWTGLNQPQHF
v_call: TRBV9; cdr3_length: 14; j_call: TRBJ1-2; d_call: NA; clone_size: NA; cdr3_nt: TGTGCCAGCAGCCCTCGGACGGGGAACTATGGCTACACCTTC; cdr3_aa: CASSPRTGNYGYTF
v_call: TRBV11-2; cdr3_length: 17; j_call: TRBJ1-3; d_call: TRBD1; clone_size: once; cdr3_nt: TGTGCCAGCAGTATTTATGGACAGGCTGGGAGTGGAAACACCATATATTTT; cdr3_aa: CASSIYGQAGSGNTIYF
v_call: TRBV5-4; cdr3_length: 15; j_call: TRBJ2-2; d_call: TRBD1; clone_size: NA; cdr3_nt: TGTGCCAGCAGCTTGAGACAGGGGAACACCGGGGAGCTGTTTTTT; cdr3_aa: CASSLRQGNTGELFF
v_call: TRBV2; cdr3_length: 15; j_call: TRBJ2-2; d_call: TRBD1; clone_size: NA; cdr3_nt: TGTGCCAGCAGGGCCCGGACAGGGGACACCGGGGAGCTGTTTTTT; cdr3_aa: CASRARTGDTGELFF
v_call: TRBV4-1; cdr3_length: 17; j_call: TRBJ2-5; d_call: TRBD2; clone_size: NA; cdr3_nt: TGCGCCAGCAGCCCCCTGGCCCAGCGGGGGGGCGGGGAGACCCAGTACTTC; cdr3_aa: CASSPLAQRGGGETQYF
v_call: TRBV2; cdr3_length: 14; j_call: TRBJ2-7; d_call: TRBD1; clone_size: NA; cdr3_nt: TGTGCCAGCAGTGTCCGACAGGGGACCGGCGAGCAGTACTTC; cdr3_aa: CASSVRQGTGEQYF
v_call: TRBV6-2/TRBV6-3; cdr3_length: 15; j_call: TRBJ1-6; d_call: NA; clone_size: NA; cdr3_nt: TGTGCCAGCAGTGGCCTAGGGCGCGGGTATTCACCCCTCCACTTT; cdr3_aa: CASSGLGRGYSPLHF
v_call: TRBV7-3; cdr3_length: 15; j_call: TRBJ2-7; d_call: NA; clone_size: NA; cdr3_nt: TGTGCCAGCAGCTTAACACGGGGATCATCCTACGAGCAGTACTTC; cdr3_aa: CASSLTRGSSYEQYF
v_call: TRBV7-6; cdr3_length: 19; j_call: TRBJ1-4; d_call: TRBD1; clone_size: once; cdr3_nt: TGTGCCAGCAGCTTACAGCCCTCGGAGACAGGGCTTGGTAATGAAAAACTGTTTTTT; cdr3_aa: CASSLQPSETGLGNEKLFF
v_call: TRBV6-1; cdr3_length: 14; j_call: TRBJ1-6; d_call: NA; clone_size: NA; cdr3_nt: TGTGCCAGCAGTGAAAGGGAAGGGGGTTCACCCCTCCACTTT; cdr3_aa: CASSEREGGSPLHF
v_call: TRBV6-4; cdr3_length: 15; j_call: TRBJ2-3; d_call: TRBD2; clone_size: NA; cdr3_nt: TGTGCCAGCAGTCCCAACCCTGCGGGGGTGGATACGCAGTATTTT; cdr3_aa: CASSPNPAGVDTQYF
v_call: TRBV7-3; cdr3_length: 13; j_call: TRBJ2-5; d_call: NA; clone_size: NA; cdr3_nt: TGTGCCAGCAGCCCCAGTCGTTTAGAGACCCAGTACTTC; cdr3_aa: CASSPSRLETQYF
v_call: TRBV7-2; cdr3_length: 18; j_call: TRBJ2-7; d_call: TRBD1; clone_size: NA; cdr3_nt: TGTGCCAGCAGCCTTCGGGGGACAGGGCCCAAATTCTCCTACGAGCAGTACTTC; cdr3_aa: CASSLRGTGPKFSYEQYF
v_call: TRBV3-1/TRBV3-2; cdr3_length: 13; j_call: TRBJ2-3; d_call: TRBD2; clone_size: NA; cdr3_nt: TGTGCCAGCAGCCAGGGGGGGTCGGATACGCAGTATTTT; cdr3_aa: CASSQGGSDTQYF
v_call: TRBV6-6; cdr3_length: 16; j_call: TRBJ1-4; d_call: NA; clone_size: NA; cdr3_nt: TGTGCCAGCGGCCCCAATCGGAGGGGCTCGTTCGAAAAACTGTTTTTT; cdr3_aa: CASGPNRRGSFEKLFF
v_call: TRBV2; cdr3_length: 10; j_call: TRBJ2-3; d_call: NA; clone_size: NA; cdr3_nt: TGTGCCAGTATAGCAGATACGCAGTATTTT; cdr3_aa: CASIADTQYF
v_call: TRBV6-2/TRBV6-3; cdr3_length: 15; j_call: TRBJ1-1; d_call: NA; clone_size: NA; cdr3_nt: TGTGCCAGCAGTTACCCCAGGGTTAAGGCAGTGGATGCTTTCTTT; cdr3_aa: CASSYPRVKAVDAFF
v_call: TRBV6-4; cdr3_length: 13; j_call: TRBJ1-1; d_call: TRBD1; clone_size: NA; cdr3_nt: TGTGCCAGCAGGAGGGACAGCTACACTGAAGCTTTCTTT; cdr3_aa: CASRRDSYTEAFF
v_call: TRBV7-7; cdr3_length: 15; j_call: TRBJ2-7; d_call: NA; clone_size: NA; cdr3_nt: TGTGCCAGCAGCTTAAGGTTAGGTCTAGCCTACGAGCAGTACTTC; cdr3_aa: CASSLRLGLAYEQYF
v_call: TRBV3-1/TRBV3-2; cdr3_length: 14; j_call: TRBJ2-7; d_call: TRBD2; clone_size: NA; cdr3_nt: TGTGCCAGCAGCCGACTAGCGGGGTCCTACGAGCAGTACTTC; cdr3_aa: CASSRLAGSYEQYF
v_call: TRBV12-3/TRBV12-4; cdr3_length: 13; j_call: TRBJ1-1; d_call: TRBD1; clone_size: NA; cdr3_nt: TGTGCCAGCAGTCCCCAGGACAGGGCGGGGGCTTTCTTT; cdr3_aa: CASSPQDRAGAFF
v_call: TRBV9; cdr3_length: 14; j_call: TRBJ1-3; d_call: NA; clone_size: NA; cdr3_nt: TGTGCCAGCAGCTTTCAGGGCGCTGGAAACACCATATATTTT; cdr3_aa: CASSFQGAGNTIYF